Below, 10 T cell receptor beta chains from the same sample are listed, as sequenced in a study of OX40 agonist ivuxolimab in advanced cancers. Using immunoSEQ multiplex PCR, the repertoire was profiled, and TCRdb retains in-frame clones only, with some absent. Seen here are some 45,000 clones, roughly 86% observed once, and the top ten hold about 13%. The sample was CD4+ or CD8+ T cells sorted from blood, taken in a trial of the OX40 agonist ivuxolimab. These receptors came from an adult with an advanced solid tumor such as melanoma, head and neck, liver or kidney cancer.

The rearrangement links TRBV7-8 to TRBJ2-1; TRBD1 or TRBD2 may be the D gene (5 bases each). V lost 2 bases, J lost 4 bases, and 18 bases lay in between. CDR3 size: 17 residues. Germline loops: CDR1 SGHVS, CDR2 FQNEAQ. DNA of the CDR3: TGTGCCAGCAGCTTATTCGCCCGGGACGGATATTACAATGAGCAGTTCTTC. It encodes CASSLFARDGYYNEQFF. The full variable domain, in which reference TRBV7-8 and TRBJ2-1 provide the parts outside the CDR3, is GAGVSQSPRYKVAKRGQDVALRCDPISGHVSLFWYQQALGQGPEFLTYFQNEAQLDKSGLPSDRFFAERPEGSVSTLKIQRTQQEDSAVYLCASSLFARDGYYNEQFFGPGTRLTVL.

This clone has more than one count but fewer than ten. This chain uses TRBV10-3 with TRBJ1-1; D may be TRBD1 (5 bases). With 2 bases removed from V and 6 bases from J, the gap between germline ends came to 10 bases. Germline V gives CDR1 ENHRY, CDR2 SYGVKD. This CDR3 spans 13 amino acids. For the CDR3, the DNA is TGTGCCATCAGTGAGGGGGGTAACGCTGAAGCTTTCTTT. Amino acids: CAISEGGNAEAFF.

The CDR3 sequence: CASSPLYTGELFF. Here the CDR3 DNA reads TGTGCCAGCAGCCCGTTATACACCGGGGAGCTGTTTTTT. The chain couples TRBV14 to TRBJ2-2; D gene ambiguous. V was pared by 4 bases and J by 3 bases, with 6 bases between. Looked up from germline, CDR1 is SGHDN and CDR2 is FVKESK. CDR3 length: 13 amino acids.

The chain employs TRBV11-2 and TRBJ2-7; D not certain. The CDR3 extends over 16 amino acids. Trimming left V 5 bases short and J 7 bases short, with 24 bases between. Germline-derived CDR1 and CDR2 are SGHAT and FQNNGV. CDR3 sequence reads: CASSPFPASYFLEQYF. The CDR3 region has the DNA TGTGCCAGCAGCCCGTTCCCGGCGAGCTACTTCTTGGAGCAGTACTTC.

V is TRBV19 and J is TRBJ1-5, with a tentative D call TRBD1 (5 bases). This CDR3 spans 16 amino acids. In germline, CDR1 is LNHDA, CDR2 SQIVND (reference sequence). The V end was cut by 9 bases, the J end by 6 bases, with 24 bases between. The CDR3 nucleotides are TGTGCCAGCGCACTTTGGGGGGGGGTGTACGGTCAGCCCCAGCATTTT. Its protein product is CASALWGGVYGQPQHF.

V is TRBV28 and J is TRBJ2-7; TRBD1 is a possible D gene (6 bases). The CDR3 totals 13 residues. Germline V lookup: CDR1 MDHEN, CDR2 SYDVKM. Trimming pared 7 bases from V and 2 bases from J, leaving 12 bases between. CDR3 region: CASKGVRAYEQYF. In DNA form, the CDR3 reads TGTGCCAGCAAGGGGGTGAGGGCCTACGAGCAGTACTTC.

This rearrangement joins TRBV2 to TRBJ1-2, with 9 positions matching TRBD1. Germline assignment: CDR1 SNHLY and CDR2 FYNNEI. This CDR3 has 19 residues. After removal of 8 bases from V and 4 bases from J, the junction contained 23 bases not matched to a gene. The CDR3 bases are TGTGCCAGCCAGGGCGGAACCGGGACAGGGCTATTACACGGCTATGGCTACACCTTC. Translated, it gives CASQGGTGTGLLHGYGYTF.

This chain joins TRBV2 and TRBJ1-2, with D perhaps matching TRBD1 (5 bases). Germline V CDR1 and CDR2: SNHLY, FYNNEI. The CDR3 loop spans 14 amino acids. Trimming cost V 0 bases and J 3 bases, with 8 bases left between them. CDR3 DNA: TGTGCCAGCAGTGAAGCGGCAGGGCACTATGGCTACACCTTC. It yields the protein CASSEAAGHYGYTF.

In its sample, this clone was seen a few times. The gene calls are TRBV10-3 and TRBJ2-5; D is unclear. CDR3 size: 11 residues. Germline CDR1 is ENHRY and CDR2 is SYGVKD. Trimming shortened V by 0 bases and J by 7 bases, and 3 bases separated the two germline ends. DNA of the CDR3: TGTGCCATCAGTGAGTCGCGGACCCAGTACTTC. Translation: CAISESRTQYF.

The CDR3 nucleotides are TGTGCCAGCAGCTTTGCTTACGGTACTAATGAAAAACTGTTTTTT. It translates to CASSFAYGTNEKLFF. This chain joins TRBV5-4 and TRBJ1-4; D not resolved. Trimming took off 2 bases at V and 2 bases at J, with 10 bases between the two ends. CDR1 is SGHNT and CDR2 is YYREEE in the germline V gene (reference sequence). The length of the CDR3 is 15 residues.